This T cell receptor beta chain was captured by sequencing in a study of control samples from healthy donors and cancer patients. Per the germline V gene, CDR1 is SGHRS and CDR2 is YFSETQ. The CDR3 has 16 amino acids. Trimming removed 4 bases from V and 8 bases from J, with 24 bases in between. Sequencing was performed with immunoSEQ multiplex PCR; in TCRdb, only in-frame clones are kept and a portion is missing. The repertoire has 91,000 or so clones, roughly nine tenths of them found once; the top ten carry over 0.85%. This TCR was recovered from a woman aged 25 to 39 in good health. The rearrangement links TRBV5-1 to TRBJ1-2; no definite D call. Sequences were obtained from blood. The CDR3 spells CASSRETGRTLRGYTF. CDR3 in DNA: TGCGCCAGCAGCCGGGAAACCGGCAGGACGTTAAGGGGCTACACCTTC.